What follows are 18 T cell receptor beta chains derived from one specimen sequenced in a study of Tregs in tolerant kidney transplant recipients. Sequencing was performed with immunoSEQ multiplex PCR; in TCRdb, only in-frame clones are kept and a portion is missing. Of roughly 64,000 clones in the sample, more than 95% were seen once. Sequenced material: Tregs from blood, taken before the transplant. The source is a human donor who received a combined kidney and bone marrow transplant.

The J gene is TRBJ2-4, the V gene TRBV11-2, with D maybe TRBD2 (5 bases). CDR1 is SGHAT, CDR2 FQNNGV, per germline. The CDR3 runs 11 residues. Trimming shortened V by 5 bases and J by 6 bases, and 5 bases separated the two germline ends. The CDR3 DNA reads as TGTGCCAGCAGCACTAGAAACATTCAGTACTTC. It codes for CASSTRNIQYF.

The chain combines TRBV5-1 with TRBJ2-2; D not certain. V shed 7 bases and J shed 5 bases, with 9 bases lying between them. The CDR3 runs 12 residues. The germline V gene has CDR1 SGHRS and CDR2 YFSETQ. CDR3: CASGRRTGELFF. The CDR3 DNA sequence: TGCGCCAGCGGCCGGAGAACCGGGGAGCTGTTTTTT.

This chain links TRBV2 with TRBJ2-5, with 7 nucleotides matching TRBD2. The V gene end was trimmed by 8 bases and the J gene end by 5 bases; junction bases not matched to a gene: 8. The CDR3 totals 13 residues. Germline V gene sequence: CDR1 SNHLY, CDR2 FYNNEI. The CDR3 bases are TGTGCCAGCCGCCTAGCGGAATGGGAGACCCAGTACTTC. Encoded protein: CASRLAEWETQYF.

The chain links TRBV5-6 to TRBJ2-7; 8 bases line up with TRBD1. The CDR3 length is 15 residues. The V segment lost 5 bases and the J segment 9 bases; nucleotides outside the gene matches: 16. The germline gives CDR1 SGHDT, CDR2 YYEEEE. In nucleotides, the CDR3 is TGTGCCAGCAGTAACCCTACAGGGGGGACATCGGGGCAGTACTTC. Its protein is CASSNPTGGTSGQYF. The variable domain in full, completed from reference TRBV5-6 and TRBJ2-7, reads DAGVTQSPTHLIKTRGQQVTLRCSPKSGHDTVSWYQQALGQGPQFIFQYYEEEERQRGNFPDRFSGHQFPNYSSELNVNALLLGDSALYLCASSNPTGGTSGQYFGPGTRLTVT.

The rearrangement links TRBV20-1 to TRBJ2-7; no clear D. V was pared by 6 bases and J by 2 bases, with 8 bases between. Germline V gene sequence: CDR1 DFQATT, CDR2 SNEGSKA (reference sequence). CDR3 length: 11 amino acids. Here the CDR3 DNA reads TGCAGTGCCAACTCCCCCTACGAGCAGTACTTC. The encoded protein is CSANSPYEQYF.

This chain joins TRBV19 and TRBJ2-5, with D possibly TRBD2 on 7 matching bases. V lost 5 bases and J lost 2, with 30 bases in between. Per germline, CDR1 LNHDA and CDR2 SQIVND (reference sequence). This CDR3 is 20 amino acids long. CDR3 DNA: TGTGCCAGTAGTTCAAAGGGGGGGTCGGTTTTGAGGGGAAAGCAAGAGACCCAGTACTTC. This sequence encodes CASSSKGGSVLRGKQETQYF.

This sequence joins TRBV7-9 and TRBJ1-1, with D possibly matching TRBD1 (6 bases). This CDR3 has 15 residues. Germline CDR1 and CDR2: SEHNR and FQNEAQ (reference sequence). The ends were cut back, 5 bases at V and 1 base at J, with 14 bases in the middle. The CDR3 here is CASSPNRVGNTEAFF. The CDR3 DNA is TGTGCCAGCAGCCCAAACAGGGTCGGGAACACTGAAGCTTTCTTT. Complete variable domain (other parts from reference TRBV7-9 and TRBJ1-1): DTGVSQNPRHKITKRGQNVTFRCDPISEHNRLYWYRQTLGQGPEFLTYFQNEAQLEKSRLLSDRFSAERPKGSFSTLEIQRTEQGDSAMYLCASSPNRVGNTEAFFGQGTRLTVV.

The chain has TRBV12-5 and TRBJ2-1; the match to TRBD1 covers 9 bases. V gave up 6 bases and J gave up 5 bases; unmatched junction bases: 8. In germline, CDR1 is LGHNT, CDR2 FRNRAP. The CDR3 runs 15 residues. The CDR3 coding sequence is TGTGCTAGTGGCCCGTCCGGGACAGGGAACAATGAGCAGTTCTTC. Protein sequence: CASGPSGTGNNEQFF.

This clone was counted a single time. The chain couples TRBV7-2 to TRBJ2-2; 7 bases align to TRBD2. The CDR3 has 12 residues. Per the germline V gene, CDR1 is SGHTA and CDR2 is FQGNSA. Trimming removed 11 bases from V and 3 bases from J; junction bases left unmatched: 3. CDR3 sequence reads: CAGGGHTGELFF. CDR3 coding DNA: TGTGCCGGCGGGGGTCACACCGGGGAGCTGTTTTTT.

This sequence joins TRBV4-1 and TRBJ2-7; no definite D call. The V and J ends lost 1 base and 7 bases respectively, with 5 bases between them. Germline V CDR1 and CDR2: MGHRA, YSYEKL. This CDR3 has 11 amino acids. The CDR3 DNA sequence: TGCGCCAGCAGCCAAGGGAGAGAGCAGTACTTC. It is translated as CASSQGREQYF.

This clone appeared once. The chain couples TRBV2 to TRBJ2-7, with 12 bases fitting TRBD2. The CDR3 contains 14 residues. The V segment lost 4 bases and the J segment 3 bases; nucleotides outside the gene matches: 1. Germline V CDR1 and CDR2: SNHLY, FYNNEI. The CDR3 loop is CASSGLAGDYEQYF. Here the CDR3 DNA reads TGTGCCAGCAGTGGACTAGCGGGGGACTACGAGCAGTACTTC.

The chain links TRBV29-1 to TRBJ1-1; 7 nucleotides line up with TRBD1. The CDR3 is made up of 13 amino acids. The J segment lost 0 bases and the V segment lost 6 bases, leaving 4 bases of the junction unmatched. CDR1 is SQVTM and CDR2 is ANQGSEA in the germline V gene. The CDR3 DNA follows: TGCAGCGTAGATGACAGGGTGAACACTGAAGCTTTCTTT. Translating it yields CSVDDRVNTEAFF.

For the CDR3, the DNA is TGTGCCAGCAGCCAGCTAGCGGGGGAAACGGAGACCCAGTACTTC. Translating gives CASSQLAGETETQYF. The J gene is TRBJ2-5, the V gene TRBV4-2; the match to TRBD2 covers 10 bases. CDR1 is LGHNA and CDR2 is YNFKEQ in the germline V gene. Trimming took 3 bases from V and 5 from J; bases not matched to a gene: 6. CDR3 size: 15 residues.

The gene calls are TRBV4-2 and TRBJ1-5; 7 bases align to TRBD1. Trimming at V came to 0 bases and at J to 4 bases, leaving 3 bases not matched to a gene. Germline assignment: CDR1 LGHNA and CDR2 YNFKEQ. The CDR3 loop spans 15 amino acids. CDR3 sequence (DNA): TGTGCCAGCAGCCAAGAAGGGGGCGGAAATCAGCCCCAGCATTTT. Translated, it gives CASSQEGGGNQPQHF.

The rearrangement joins TRBV5-6 to TRBJ2-7, with TRBD2 identical over 7 bases. This CDR3 has 16 residues. With 2 bases clipped from V and 3 bases from J, the junction kept 11 bases outside the gene matches. From germline, CDR1 is SGHDT and CDR2 YYEEEE. The CDR3 nucleotides are TGTGCCAGCAGCTTTCTTTATACTAGCGCCAACTACGAGCAGTACTTC. This encodes CASSFLYTSANYEQYF.

This clone was seen just once. The chain uses TRBV2 and TRBJ1-1, with D unresolved. Trimming left V 7 bases short and J 7 bases short, with 13 bases between. CDR1 SNHLY and CDR2 FYNNEI come from the germline V gene. CDR3 size: 12 residues. CDR3 in amino acids: CASNRERFEAFF. The DNA for the CDR3 is TGTGCCAGCAACCGGGAAAGGTTTGAAGCTTTCTTT.

The V call is TRBV5-4, the J call TRBJ2-5; possibly TRBD1 for D (6 bases). The V and J ends lost 6 bases and 3 bases respectively, with 12 bases between them. The germline gives CDR1 SGHNT, CDR2 YYREEE (reference sequence). The CDR3 extends over 13 amino acids. CDR3 in DNA: TGTGCCAGCAACCTTCAGGGGAAAGAGACCCAGTACTTC. Translation: CASNLQGKETQYF.

This clone was seen just once. The chain links TRBV4-3 to TRBJ2-7; D perhaps matches TRBD1 (6 bases). V was cut by 4 bases and J by 8 bases, with 18 bases left in between. CDR1 LGHNA and CDR2 YSLEER come from the germline V gene. The CDR3 extends over 14 amino acids. The CDR3 DNA is TGCGCCAGCAGCCCCGGGACAATTAGTCCCCAGCAGTACTTC. This translates into CASSPGTISPQQYF.